This TCR beta chain is from a study of PD-L1 blockade in urothelial cancer. The CDR3 totals 15 residues. Per the germline V gene, CDR1 is LNHDA and CDR2 is SQIVND (reference sequence). After removal of 3 bases from V and 8 bases from J, the junction contained 10 bases not matched to a gene. TCRdb keeps only in-frame clones here, not all; method: immunoSEQ multiplex PCR. The sample lists about 130,000 clones; roughly 80% were seen once. This sample's time point: pretreatment peripheral blood. This clonotype originated in a man in his fifties or sixties with urothelial cancer. This chain uses TRBV19 with TRBJ1-1; 9 nucleotides match TRBD1. The sample here was PBMCs, taken around atezolizumab (anti-PD-L1) treatment. The CDR3 reads CASSMALRGTGEAFF. For the CDR3, the DNA is TGTGCCAGTAGTATGGCTCTTAGGGGGACAGGGGAAGCTTTCTTT.